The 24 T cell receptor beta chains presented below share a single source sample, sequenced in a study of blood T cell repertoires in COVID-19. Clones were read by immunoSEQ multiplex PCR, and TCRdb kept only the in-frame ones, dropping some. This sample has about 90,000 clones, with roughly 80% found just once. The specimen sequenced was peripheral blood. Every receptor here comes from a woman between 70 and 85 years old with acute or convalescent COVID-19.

The CDR3 coding sequence is TGTGCCAGCAGTGAAGGACTAGCGACCTACAATGAGCAGTTCTTC. Translated: CASSEGLATYNEQFF. The V and J genes are TRBV6-1 and TRBJ2-1, with 8 bases lining up with TRBD2. With 1 base clipped from V and 2 bases from J, the junction kept 1 base outside the gene matches. The CDR3 consists of 15 residues. Germline V lookup: CDR1 MNHNS, CDR2 SASEGT.

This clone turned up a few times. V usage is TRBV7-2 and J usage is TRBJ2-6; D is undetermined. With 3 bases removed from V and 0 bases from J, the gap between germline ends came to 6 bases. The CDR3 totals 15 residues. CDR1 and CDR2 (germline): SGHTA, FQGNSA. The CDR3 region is CASSFGGSGANVLTF. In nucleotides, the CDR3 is TGTGCCAGCAGCTTCGGCGGCTCTGGGGCCAACGTCCTGACTTTC.

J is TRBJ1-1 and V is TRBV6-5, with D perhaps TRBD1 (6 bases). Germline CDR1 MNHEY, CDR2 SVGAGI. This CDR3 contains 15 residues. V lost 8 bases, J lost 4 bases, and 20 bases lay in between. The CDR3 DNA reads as TGTGCCAGCGCCCGGGGAGGGGGGGGAGGCACTGAAGCTTTCTTT. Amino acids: CASARGGGGGTEAFF.

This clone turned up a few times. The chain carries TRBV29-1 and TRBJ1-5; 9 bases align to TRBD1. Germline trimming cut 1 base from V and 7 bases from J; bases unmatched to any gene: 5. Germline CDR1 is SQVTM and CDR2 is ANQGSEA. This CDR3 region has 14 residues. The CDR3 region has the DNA TGCAGCGTTGAAGGGGGACAGGGAGACCAGCCCCAGCATTTT. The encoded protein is CSVEGGQGDQPQHF. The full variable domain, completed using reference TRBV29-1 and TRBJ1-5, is SAVISQKPSRDICQRGTSLTIQCQVDSQVTMMFWYRQQPGQSLTLIATANQGSEATYESGFVIDKFPISRPNLTFSTLTVSNMSPEDSSIYLCSVEGGQGDQPQHFGDGTRLSIL.

DNA of the CDR3: TGTGCCAGCAGCCCGTTTTTGGCGGGGCTATCAGATACGCAGTATTTT. This gives the protein CASSPFLAGLSDTQYF. The rearrangement uses TRBV3-1 (or the pseudogene TRBV3-2) and TRBJ2-3; tentative D call: TRBD2 (6 bases). V was pared by 4 bases and J by 4 bases, with 18 bases between. Per the germline V gene, CDR1 is LGHDT and CDR2 is YNNKEL (reference sequence). The CDR3 is 16 amino acids.

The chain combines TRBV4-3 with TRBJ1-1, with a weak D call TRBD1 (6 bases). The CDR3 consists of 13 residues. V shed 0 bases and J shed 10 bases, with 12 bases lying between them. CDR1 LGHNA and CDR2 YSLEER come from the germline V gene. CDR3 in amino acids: CASSQDRGQGAFF. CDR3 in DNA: TGCGCCAGCAGCCAAGACAGGGGCCAGGGAGCTTTCTTT.

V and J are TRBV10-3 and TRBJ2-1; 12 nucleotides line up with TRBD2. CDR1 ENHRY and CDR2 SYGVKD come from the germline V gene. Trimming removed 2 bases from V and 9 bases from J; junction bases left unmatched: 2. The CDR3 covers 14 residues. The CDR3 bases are TGTGCCATCAGTGAGCTAGCGGGGGGGCGTGAGCAGTTCTTC. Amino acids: CAISELAGGREQFF.

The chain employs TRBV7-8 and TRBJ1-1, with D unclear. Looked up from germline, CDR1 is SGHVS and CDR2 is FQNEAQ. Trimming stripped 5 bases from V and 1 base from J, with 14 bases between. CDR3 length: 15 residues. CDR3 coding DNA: TGTGCCAGCAGCCAGAGGCTAGGCGAGAACACTGAAGCTTTCTTT. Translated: CASSQRLGENTEAFF.

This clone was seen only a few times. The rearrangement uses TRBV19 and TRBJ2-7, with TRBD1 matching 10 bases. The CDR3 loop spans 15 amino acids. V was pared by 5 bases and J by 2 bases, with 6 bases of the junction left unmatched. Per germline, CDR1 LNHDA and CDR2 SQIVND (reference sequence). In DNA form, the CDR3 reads TGTGCCAGTAGTTCGCGTGGACAGGGGGCCTACGAGCAGTACTTC. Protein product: CASSSRGQGAYEQYF.

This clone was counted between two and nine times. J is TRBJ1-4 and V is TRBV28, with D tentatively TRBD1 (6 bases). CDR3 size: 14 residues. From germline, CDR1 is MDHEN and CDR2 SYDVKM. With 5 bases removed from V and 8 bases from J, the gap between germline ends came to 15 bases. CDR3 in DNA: TGTGCCAGCAGTCCCCCAAGGGGGGGGGAAAAACTGTTTTTT. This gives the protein CASSPPRGGEKLFF.

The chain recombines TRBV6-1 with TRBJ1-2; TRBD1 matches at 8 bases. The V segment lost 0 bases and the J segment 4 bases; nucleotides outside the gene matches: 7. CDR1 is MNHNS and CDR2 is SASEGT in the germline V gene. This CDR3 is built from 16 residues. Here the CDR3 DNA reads TGTGCCAGCAGTGAAGCGGACAGGGCCGCAGGCTATGGCTACACCTTC. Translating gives CASSEADRAAGYGYTF.

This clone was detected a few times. The CDR3 loop reads CSVEDRTLTEAFF. As DNA, the CDR3 is TGCAGCGTTGAGGACAGGACACTTACTGAAGCTTTCTTT. The V and J genes are TRBV29-1 and TRBJ1-1; the match to TRBD1 covers 7 bases. Trimming removed 3 bases from V and 5 bases from J; junction bases left unmatched: 6. The length of the CDR3 is 13 residues. Germline CDR1 reads SQVTM; CDR2 reads ANQGSEA.

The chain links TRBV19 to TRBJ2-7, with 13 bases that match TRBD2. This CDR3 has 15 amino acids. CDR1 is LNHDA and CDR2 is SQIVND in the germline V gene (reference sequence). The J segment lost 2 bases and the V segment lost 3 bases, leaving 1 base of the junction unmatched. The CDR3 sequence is CASSIGLAGAYEQYF. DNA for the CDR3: TGTGCCAGTAGTATTGGACTAGCGGGGGCCTACGAGCAGTACTTC. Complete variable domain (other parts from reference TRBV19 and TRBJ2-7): DGGITQSPKYLFRKEGQNVTLSCEQNLNHDAMYWYRQDPGQGLRLIYYSQIVNDFQKGDIAEGYSVSREKKESFPLTVTSAQKNPTAFYLCASSIGLAGAYEQYFGPGTRLTVT.

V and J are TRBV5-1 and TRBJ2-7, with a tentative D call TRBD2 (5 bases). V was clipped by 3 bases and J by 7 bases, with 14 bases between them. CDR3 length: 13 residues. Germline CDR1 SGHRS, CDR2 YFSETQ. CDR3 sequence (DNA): TGCGCCAGCAGCTGGGCAGGAAGGAGGGAGCAGTACTTC. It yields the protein CASSWAGRREQYF.

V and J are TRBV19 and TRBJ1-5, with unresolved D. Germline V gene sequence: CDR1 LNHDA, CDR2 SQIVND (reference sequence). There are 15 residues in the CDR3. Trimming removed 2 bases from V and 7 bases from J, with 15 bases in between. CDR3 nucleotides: TGTGCCAGTAGTATAAGAGGCCTGGATCGACAGCCCCAGCATTTT. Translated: CASSIRGLDRQPQHF.

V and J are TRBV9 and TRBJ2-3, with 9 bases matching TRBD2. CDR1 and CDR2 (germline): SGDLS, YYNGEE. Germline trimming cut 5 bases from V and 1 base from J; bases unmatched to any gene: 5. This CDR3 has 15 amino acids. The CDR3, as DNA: TGTGCCAGCAGTTTGTTAGCGGGGGGCACAGATACGCAGTATTTT. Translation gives CASSLLAGGTDTQYF. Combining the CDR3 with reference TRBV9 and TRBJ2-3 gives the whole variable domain DSGVTQTPKHLITATGQRVTLRCSPRSGDLSVYWYQQSLDQGLQFLIQYYNGEERAKGNILERFSAQQFPDLHSELNLSSLELGDSALYFCASSLLAGGTDTQYFGPGTRLTVL.

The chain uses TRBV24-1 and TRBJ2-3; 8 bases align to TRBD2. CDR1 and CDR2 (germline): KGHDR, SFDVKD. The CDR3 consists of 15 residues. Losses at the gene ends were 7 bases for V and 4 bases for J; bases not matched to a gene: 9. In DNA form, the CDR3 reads TGTGCCACCAGGGGGACTAGAGAAGACCCAGATACGCAGTATTTT. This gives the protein CATRGTREDPDTQYF.

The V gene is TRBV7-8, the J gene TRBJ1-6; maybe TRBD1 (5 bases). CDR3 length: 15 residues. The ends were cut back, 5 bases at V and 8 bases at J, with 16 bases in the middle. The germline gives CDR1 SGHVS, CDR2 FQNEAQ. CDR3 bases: TGTGCCAGCAGCCGTACGCAGGGCTCTGATTCACCCCTCCACTTT. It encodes CASSRTQGSDSPLHF. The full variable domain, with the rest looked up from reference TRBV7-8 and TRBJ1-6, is GAGVSQSPRYKVAKRGQDVALRCDPISGHVSLFWYQQALGQGPEFLTYFQNEAQLDKSGLPSDRFFAERPEGSVSTLKIQRTQQEDSAVYLCASSRTQGSDSPLHFGNGTRLTVT.

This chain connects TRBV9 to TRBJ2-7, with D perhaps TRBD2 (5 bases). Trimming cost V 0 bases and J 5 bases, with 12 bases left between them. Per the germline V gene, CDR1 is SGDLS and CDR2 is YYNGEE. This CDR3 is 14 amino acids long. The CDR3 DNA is TGTGCCAGCAGCGTAGGAGCCCAGAGGGACGAGCAGTACTTC. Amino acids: CASSVGAQRDEQYF.

CDR3 loop: CAWSYPPGQRQAYGYTF. In DNA, the CDR3 is TGTGCCTGGAGTTACCCTCCGGGACAGCGCCAAGCTTATGGCTACACCTTC. This chain connects TRBV30 to TRBJ1-2; 7 bases are a match to TRBD1. CDR1 GTSNPN and CDR2 SVGIG come from the germline V gene (reference sequence). This CDR3 has 17 residues. The J segment lost 5 bases and the V segment lost 2 bases, leaving 17 bases of the junction unmatched.

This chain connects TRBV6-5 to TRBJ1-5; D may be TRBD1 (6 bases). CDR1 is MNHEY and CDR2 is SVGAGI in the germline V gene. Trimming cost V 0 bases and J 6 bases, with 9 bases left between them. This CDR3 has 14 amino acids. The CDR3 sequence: CASSYSGAIQPQHF. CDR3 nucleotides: TGTGCCAGCAGTTACTCGGGGGCCATTCAGCCCCAGCATTTT.

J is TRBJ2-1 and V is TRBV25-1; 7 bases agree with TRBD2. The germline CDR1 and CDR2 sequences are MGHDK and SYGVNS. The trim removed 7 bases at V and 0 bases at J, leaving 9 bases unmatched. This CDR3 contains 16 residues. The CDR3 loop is CASTDGGESSYNEQFF. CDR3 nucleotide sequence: TGTGCCAGCACCGATGGGGGGGAGAGCTCCTACAATGAGCAGTTCTTC.

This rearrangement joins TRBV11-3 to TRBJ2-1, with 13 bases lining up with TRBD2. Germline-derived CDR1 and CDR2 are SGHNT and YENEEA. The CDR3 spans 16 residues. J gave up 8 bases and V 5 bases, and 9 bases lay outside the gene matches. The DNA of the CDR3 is TGTGCCAGCAGCCTCGGGACTAGCGGGAAGGCGGATGAGCAGTTCTTC. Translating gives CASSLGTSGKADEQFF.

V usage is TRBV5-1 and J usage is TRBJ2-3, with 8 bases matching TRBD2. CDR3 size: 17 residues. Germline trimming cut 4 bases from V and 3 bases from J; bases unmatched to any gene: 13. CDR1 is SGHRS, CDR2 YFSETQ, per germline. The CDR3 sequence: CASSPLGKAGVTDTQYF. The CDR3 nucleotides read TGCGCCAGCAGCCCCCTCGGGAAAGCGGGAGTGACAGATACGCAGTATTTT.